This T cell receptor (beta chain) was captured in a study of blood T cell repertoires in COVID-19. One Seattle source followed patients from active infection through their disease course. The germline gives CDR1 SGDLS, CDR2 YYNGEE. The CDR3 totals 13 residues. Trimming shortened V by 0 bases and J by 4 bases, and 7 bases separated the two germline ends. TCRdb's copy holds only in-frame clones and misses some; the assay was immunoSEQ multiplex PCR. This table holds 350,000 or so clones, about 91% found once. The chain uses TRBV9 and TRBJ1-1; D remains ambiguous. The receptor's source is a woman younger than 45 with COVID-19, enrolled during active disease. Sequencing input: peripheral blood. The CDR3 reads CASSVGAGTEAFF. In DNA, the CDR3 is TGTGCCAGCAGCGTAGGAGCCGGCACTGAAGCTTTCTTT.